This T cell receptor beta chain was recovered during a study of CD8+ T cells in alopecia areata. The sequencing template was cDNA reverse transcribed from extracted RNA. Sequencing was performed with immunoSEQ multiplex PCR; in TCRdb, only in-frame clones are kept and a portion is missing. Of 180,000 or so clones in the sample, roughly 60% were seen once. The treatment is: oral pan-JAK inhibitor, 5-10 mg twice daily. The V segment lost 6 bases and the J segment 7 bases; nucleotides outside the gene matches: 9. CDR3 length: 13 amino acids. Germline CDR1 and CDR2: GTSNPN and SVGIG (reference sequence). This clonotype was obtained from a human donor with alopecia areata. The genes are TRBV30 and TRBJ2-7, with TRBD2 identical over 10 bases. Source: CD4+ T cells sorted from blood, taken at week 24, from a patient treated with tofacitinib. CDR3 amino acids: CACQREGLGEQYF. CDR3 sequence (DNA): TGTGCCTGTCAGCGGGAGGGCCTGGGGGAGCAGTACTTC.